These 8 T cell receptor beta chains were all obtained from the same sample, sequenced in a study of T-cell reconstitution after alpha-beta-depleted transplantation in children. TCRbeta library preparation incorporated unique molecular identifiers. TCRdb called the PCR reads again in MiXCR, with one record for every CDR3 protein. The table has around 370,000 distinct CDR3 sequences, 10% seen once. Sequences were derived from PBMCs from the stem cell graft donor, sampled from the stem cell graft. All receptors derive from a human donor who donated a stem cell graft to a child with acute lymphoblastic leukemia.

This clonotype was observed a few times. The genes are TRBV20-1 and TRBJ2-7; possibly TRBD2 for D (5 bases). This CDR3 comprises 11 residues. Germline V lookup: CDR1 DFQATT, CDR2 SNEGSKA (reference sequence). The CDR3 nucleotides read TGCAGCCCGGGCGGGTCCTACGAGCAGTACTTC. It translates to CSPGGSYEQYF.

This clonotype is labeled medium-sized. J is TRBJ2-5 and V is TRBV7-2; D not certain. Germline V gives CDR1 SGHTA, CDR2 FQGNSA. Between the trimmed V and J ends, which lost 1 base and 2 bases, there was a span of 11 bases. The CDR3 consists of 15 residues. DNA for the CDR3: TGTGCCAGCAGCTTAGTTGGTAGCCGACAAGAGACCCAGTACTTC. This encodes CASSLVGSRQETQYF.

V and J are TRBV12-3 or TRBV12-4 and TRBJ1-4; D is ambiguous. CDR3 length: 14 amino acids. Trimming cost V 5 bases and J 4 bases, with 11 bases left between them. CDR3 DNA: TGTGCCAGCAGTCCTCGTGGGCTTAATGAAAAACTGTTTTTT. This codes for CASSPRGLNEKLFF.

The chain joins TRBV4-1 to TRBJ1-3; D may be TRBD1 (6 bases). Trimming removed 4 bases from V and 0 bases from J, with 10 bases in between. Germline CDR1 MGHRA, CDR2 YSYEKL. The CDR3 has 15 residues. DNA for the CDR3: TGCGCCAGCAGCCGGGACACAACCTCTGGAAACACCATATATTTT. Protein: CASSRDTTSGNTIYF.

The chain carries TRBV2 and TRBJ1-2; no definite D call. The CDR3 contains 15 residues. Trimming took 6 bases from V and 8 from J, leaving 22 bases between them. Germline CDR1 is SNHLY and CDR2 is FYNNEI. The CDR3 loop is CASSRAGIGVGGYTF. CDR3 bases: TGTGCCAGCAGCCGAGCGGGGATCGGGGTGGGAGGCTACACCTTC.

The table lists this clonotype with a few counts. The V and J genes are TRBV7-2 and TRBJ2-7; possible D gene TRBD2, 6 bases. Trimming removed 3 bases from V and 2 bases from J, with 20 bases in between. The CDR3 runs 17 residues. Per germline, CDR1 SGHTA and CDR2 FQGNSA. The CDR3 nucleotides read TGTGCCAGCAGCTTCGGTAGGAGGGCTAGCGCAACCTACGAGCAGTACTTC. Its translation is CASSFGRRASATYEQYF.

This chain's CDR3 is CSLSGLPYNEQFF. The CDR3 DNA sequence: TGCAGCCTATCGGGACTTCCCTACAATGAGCAGTTCTTC. The V and J genes are TRBV20-1 and TRBJ2-1; TRBD2 is a possible D gene (6 bases). The CDR3 runs to 13 residues. Per germline, CDR1 DFQATT and CDR2 SNEGSKA (reference sequence).

A few counts support this clonotype. The genes are TRBV11-2 and TRBJ2-5, with 16 nucleotides matching TRBD2. Unmatched junction bases numbered 12, after V lost 3 bases and J lost 2 bases. The length of the CDR3 is 20 residues. In germline, CDR1 is SGHAT, CDR2 FQNNGV. In DNA form, the CDR3 reads TGTGCCAGCAGCTTCCCAAGGGGGACTAGCGGGAGGGCCGTACAAGAGACCCAGTACTTC. This gives the protein CASSFPRGTSGRAVQETQYF.